This TCR beta chain was captured in a study of blood T cell repertoires in COVID-19. Overall study context: PBMCs, B-cell-depleted T cells, or T cells were the source of the cDNA or gDNA that made up the material.

Authors' data handling: Estimation of nucleated cell counts relied on the amplification of reference gene primers. TCRdb's copy holds only in-frame clones and misses some; the assay was immunoSEQ multiplex PCR. V and J calls and clone size come straight from that table; D and trimming were deduced from the DNA. The sample yields roughly 140,000 clones, around four fifths seen once. The CDR3 consists of 14 residues. The germline CDR1 and CDR2 sequences are LNHNV and YYDKDF (reference sequence). V dropped 0 bases and J dropped 3 bases, with 8 bases sitting between them. The V gene is TRBV15, the J gene TRBJ2-5; a possible D gene is TRBD1 (5 bases). This TCR derives from a human donor in a cohort sampled during active COVID-19. Input material: peripheral blood. The DNA of the CDR3 is TGTGCCACCAGCAGAGAGGACATTAAAGAGACCCAGTACTTC. Encoded protein: CATSREDIKETQYF.